The sequence of this TCR beta chain was determined in a study of cytomegalovirus exposure and HLA in healthy donors. Regarding the study as a whole: One variant, a missense change in DCLRE1C, was linked in a later analysis to TCR beta V- and J-gene trimming. Later analysis showed most CMV-associated TCR beta chains appearing HLA-restricted. The CMV antigen specificity of a few CMV-associated chains was confirmed through in vitro analysis.

Details on this clone: Its specificity is not known.

Germline CDR1 reads SSHAT; CDR2 reads FNYEAQ (reference sequence). The CDR3 loop spans 14 amino acids. Losses at the gene ends were 5 bases for V and 5 bases for J; bases not matched to a gene: 8. A multiplex PCR was run with 60 Vbeta primers and 13 Jbeta primers. Sequenced by immunoSEQ multiplex PCR; TCRdb stores in-frame clones only, minus some. The sample holds fewer than 200,000 clones, about 83% seen once. This TCR was recovered from a woman aged 30 to 39 in good health and CMV-seronegative. Sequencing was performed on PBMCs. The chain combines TRBV7-7 with TRBJ2-5; 7 bases line up with TRBD2. CDR3 sequence: CASSQSGVGETQYF. The CDR3 nucleotides are TGTGCCAGCAGCCAGAGCGGGGTGGGGGAGACCCAGTACTTC. Full variable domain (missing parts from reference TRBV7-7 and TRBJ2-5): GAGVSQSPRYKVTKRGQDVTLRCDPISSHATLYWYQQALGQGPEFLTYFNYEAQPDKSGLPSDRFSAERPEGSISTLTIQRTEQRDSAMYRCASSQSGVGETQYFGPGTRLLVL.